The rows below give T cell receptor beta chains drawn from one sample of a study of T-cell memory formation after mild COVID-19. TCRdb recomputed calls from the 5' RACE reads with MiXCR, one row per CDR3 protein. The sample includes hundreds of thousands of distinct CDR3 sequences, approximately 25% of them seen just once. The sample was PBMCs or a T cell subset sorted from them (not recorded which). These receptors came from an adult woman who had mild COVID-19 (a few samples of this study predate the infection). Cell type and time point are not known. CDR3s include the opening cysteine and the closing phenylalanine or tryptophan. The D gene is left open where the match is weak. Clone size is given for some rows only: seen once, a few or many times, or a class if the clone is expanded.

CDR3 DNA | CDR3 protein | V gene | clone size | J gene | D gene
TGCAGTGCTAGGGGACTTCTAGATGAGCAGTTCTTC | CSARGLLDEQFF | TRBV20-1 | . | TRBJ2-1 | .
TGTGCCAGCAGTGAAACAGGACGGAAAGATACGCAGTATTTT | CASSETGRKDTQYF | TRBV2 | . | TRBJ2-3 | .
TGTGCCAGCTCACCACCGTCACAGAGCTCCTACAATGAGCAGTTCTTC | CASSPPSQSSYNEQFF | TRBV18 | . | TRBJ2-1 | .
TGCAGTGCTAGAGTGGGGTATGAGCAGTTCTTC | CSARVGYEQFF | TRBV20-1 | few | TRBJ2-1 | .
TGCGCCAGCAAAAGAGGGGATACGCAGTATTTT | CASKRGDTQYF | TRBV5-1 | few | TRBJ2-3 | .
TGCAGCGCCCAACCGGGCACAGATACGCAGTATTTT | CSAQPGTDTQYF | TRBV29-1 | few | TRBJ2-3 | .
TGTGCCAGCAGCCACAGGGAACATGCCAATGAGCAGTTCTTC | CASSHREHANEQFF | TRBV5-5 | . | TRBJ2-1 | .
TGCAGTGCTGGGGGACAGGGGAACGTAGTAAGTGGCTACACCTTC | CSAGGQGNVVSGYTF | TRBV20-1 | . | TRBJ1-2 | TRBD1
TGTGCTAGCAGCCCTAGCGCCCCGATCTTGGGGGAGCTGTTTTTT | CASSPSAPILGELFF | TRBV7-7 | few | TRBJ2-2 | .
TGTGCCAGCACTCTTGGTGCAGGTTACAATGAGCAGTTCTTC | CASTLGAGYNEQFF | TRBV6-1 | . | TRBJ2-1 | .
TGTGCCAGCAGTTACTCGAGCCCCATTGGGACAGATACGCAGTATTTT | CASSYSSPIGTDTQYF | TRBV6-6 | . | TRBJ2-3 | .
TGTGCCAGCAGCCATATGGCGAACAATGAGCAGTTCTTC | CASSHMANNEQFF | TRBV4-2 | . | TRBJ2-1 | .
TGTGCCAGCAGCTTAAGGGGAGCCCTTGGGGCTTTCTTT | CASSLRGALGAFF | TRBV7-8 | . | TRBJ1-1 | .
TGCAGTGCTAGTCGGGCGGGGGGGTACCAAGAGACCCAGTACTTC | CSASRAGGYQETQYF | TRBV20-1 | few | TRBJ2-5 | TRBD2
TGTGCCAGCAGCTTTGGGGGACCCTCCTACAATGAGCAGTTCTTC | CASSFGGPSYNEQFF | TRBV5-6 | few | TRBJ2-1 | .
TGCAGTGCTAAATTTACCTGGACTAGCGGGGGGGCCCAAGATACGCAGTATTTT | CSAKFTWTSGGAQDTQYF | TRBV20-1 | . | TRBJ2-3 | TRBD2
TGTGCCAGCAGCGTTATCGCAGGGAAGACGCAGTATTTT | CASSVIAGKTQYF | TRBV9 | few | TRBJ2-3 | .
TGTGCCAGCAGCCAAGAAGGAGTCACCTACGAGCAGTACTTC | CASSQEGVTYEQYF | TRBV14 | few | TRBJ2-7 | .
TGTGCCATCAGTGAGGGGACAGGGGGCCAGCCCCAGCATTTT | CAISEGTGGQPQHF | TRBV10-3 | . | TRBJ1-5 | TRBD1
TGTGCCAGCAGCCAAGAGGGGGCTCACAATGAGCAGTTCTTC | CASSQEGAHNEQFF | TRBV4-2 | . | TRBJ2-1 | .
TGTGCCAGCAGCTCGGGGGCCGGCGCCTACGAGCAGTACTTC | CASSSGAGAYEQYF | TRBV7-3 | few | TRBJ2-7 | .
TGTGCCAGTAGTATTTTGCCAGCGGGAGGTTCCTACAATGAGCAGTTCTTC | CASSILPAGGSYNEQFF | TRBV19 | . | TRBJ2-1 | TRBD2
TGCGCCAGCAGCTCAGGGCGTCAAGCTTTCTTT | CASSSGRQAFF | TRBV5-1 | few | TRBJ1-1 | .
TGCGCCAGCAGCCAAGTGAGAAGGGGCCATGAGCAGTTCTTC | CASSQVRRGHEQFF | TRBV4-3 | . | TRBJ2-1 | .
TGTGCCAGCAGCTTGAGGTTCGGACTAGCGGTACAAGAGACCCAGTACTTC | CASSLRFGLAVQETQYF | TRBV7-2 | few | TRBJ2-5 | TRBD2
TGTGCCAGCAGTTTAGGGGGAACCTCTGGAAACACCATATATTTT | CASSLGGTSGNTIYF | TRBV27 | few | TRBJ1-3 | .
TGTGCCAGCAGCCCCGGACGGCGACGCTCCTACGAGCAGTACTTC | CASSPGRRRSYEQYF | TRBV7-2 | few | TRBJ2-7 | .
TGTGCCAGCAGTTACGGTTCAGTAGAATTTTCCTACGAGCAGTACTTC | CASSYGSVEFSYEQYF | TRBV6-5 | . | TRBJ2-7 | .
TGTGCCAGCACCGATCTGGGGACAGTTGAAAAACTGTTTTTT | CASTDLGTVEKLFF | TRBV6-6 | . | TRBJ1-4 | TRBD1